Listed here are 16 T cell receptor beta chains from one sample, sequenced in a study of T cell responses to AZD1222 COVID-19 vaccine. TCRdb's table, derived via immunoSEQ multiplex PCR, lists solely in-frame clones and lacks some. The sample lists tens of thousands of clones, about nine tenths occurring once. This specimen consisted of peripheral blood, obtained on day 0 of AZD1222 vaccination. Receptor source: an adult in good health.

The chain employs TRBV4-3 and TRBJ1-5; TRBD1 is a possible D gene (6 bases). The CDR3 has 15 amino acids. The germline CDR1 and CDR2 sequences are LGHNA and YSLEER. Trimming took off 1 base at V and 7 bases at J, with 14 bases between the two ends. CDR3 DNA sequence: TGCGCCAGCAGCCAAGTAAGGGGGAGAGGACAGCCCCAGCATTTT. This translates into CASSQVRGRGQPQHF.

The chain combines TRBV2 with TRBJ2-2; 10 positions match TRBD1. After removal of 4 bases from V and 5 bases from J, the junction contained 4 bases not matched to a gene. CDR1 is SNHLY, CDR2 FYNNEI, per germline. The CDR3 totals 15 residues. CDR3 amino acids: CASSGQGARTGELFF. The CDR3, as DNA: TGTGCCAGCAGTGGACAGGGGGCGCGGACCGGGGAGCTGTTTTTT.

The rearrangement uses TRBV11-3 and TRBJ2-3; 8 positions agree with TRBD2. This CDR3 has 15 residues. Losses at the gene ends were 3 bases for V and 0 bases for J; bases not matched to a gene: 2. Germline CDR1 SGHNT, CDR2 YENEEA. The chain's CDR3 is CASSFGRGSTDTQYF. DNA for the CDR3: TGTGCCAGCAGCTTCGGGAGGGGAAGCACAGATACGCAGTATTTT.

V is TRBV19 and J is TRBJ2-7; the match to TRBD1 covers 8 bases. V lost 6 bases to trimming and J lost 6 bases; unmatched junction nucleotides: 10. The CDR3 sequence is 14 residues long. Germline CDR1 and CDR2: LNHDA and SQIVND (reference sequence). DNA of the CDR3: TGTGCCAGTAGCATACAGGGGGGTGTGGGCGAGCAGTACTTC. Protein product: CASSIQGGVGEQYF.

This chain connects TRBV30 to TRBJ2-2; a weak D match, TRBD2 (5 bases). Germline V lookup: CDR1 GTSNPN, CDR2 SVGIG (reference sequence). This CDR3 has 12 residues. Deletions cut 3 bases from V and 4 bases from J, with 6 bases between. The CDR3 coding sequence is TGTGCCTGGAGCGGGGTCACCGGGGAGCTGTTTTTT. Its protein is CAWSGVTGELFF.

V is TRBV6-2 or TRBV6-3 and J is TRBJ1-3; 7 bases are shared with TRBD1. The CDR3 consists of 15 residues. The J segment lost 0 bases and the V segment lost 4 bases, leaving 3 bases of the junction unmatched. Per the germline V gene, CDR1 is MNHEY and CDR2 is SVGEGT. For the CDR3, the DNA is TGTGCCAGCAGTTGGGGGACAGCCTCTGGAAACACCATATATTTT. This translates into CASSWGTASGNTIYF.

The J gene is TRBJ2-1, the V gene TRBV11-2; possible D gene TRBD1, 6 bases. The CDR3 has 14 amino acids. The V gene lost 5 bases and the J gene lost 2 bases, with 10 bases spanning the gap. Germline CDR1 reads SGHAT; CDR2 reads FQNNGV. The CDR3 nucleotides are TGTGCCAGCAGCAAGGGACAAACCTACAATGAGCAGTTCTTC. Protein: CASSKGQTYNEQFF.

This rearrangement joins TRBV19 to TRBJ1-1; 7 bases are shared with TRBD1. This CDR3 region has 14 residues. Per the germline V gene, CDR1 is LNHDA and CDR2 is SQIVND (reference sequence). Trimming cost V 3 bases and J 4 bases; bases outside gene matches: 5. The CDR3 reads CASSIPGGTTEAFF. CDR3 nucleotide sequence: TGTGCCAGTAGTATCCCAGGGGGGACCACTGAAGCTTTCTTT.

The chain couples TRBV7-2 to TRBJ1-4, with D possibly TRBD1 on 5 matching bases. V lost 7 bases and J lost 5, with 14 bases in between. CDR3 size: 14 residues. The germline CDR1 and CDR2 sequences are SGHTA and FQGNSA. CDR3 protein: CASTQGRSNEKLFF. In DNA form, the CDR3 reads TGTGCCAGCACCCAGGGACGCTCCAATGAAAAACTGTTTTTT.

The chain combines TRBV5-4 with TRBJ1-1; perhaps TRBD1 as D (6 bases). This CDR3 is built from 13 residues. Germline loops: CDR1 SGHNT, CDR2 YYREEE (reference sequence). Written as DNA, the CDR3 is TGTGCGACGGGAGGAGGGGGGAACACTGAAGCTTTCTTT. This gives the protein CATGGGGNTEAFF.

This clone was seen only once. This rearrangement joins TRBV12-3 or TRBV12-4 to TRBJ2-1, with D unclear. V lost 5 bases to trimming and J lost 11 bases, with 13 bases between them. The CDR3 totals 12 residues. The CDR3 DNA is TGTGCCAGCAGTAATGACCCTCCCAAGCAGTTCTTC. This sequence encodes CASSNDPPKQFF.

This rearrangement joins TRBV30 to TRBJ1-2; D is unclear. This CDR3 is built from 11 residues. Deletions cut 2 bases from V and 8 bases from J, with 9 bases between. CDR1 is GTSNPN and CDR2 is SVGIG in the germline V gene (reference sequence). Written as DNA, the CDR3 is TGTGCCTGGAGTAAAGGGAACGGCTACACCTTC. Translating it yields CAWSKGNGYTF.

The V gene is TRBV6-5, the J gene TRBJ1-2, with TRBD1 matching 8 bases. The CDR3 consists of 12 residues. V shed 6 bases, J shed 7 bases, and the junction held 4 bases outside the gene matches. Germline-derived CDR1 and CDR2 are MNHEY and SVGAGI. DNA of the CDR3: TGTGCCAGCAGCCACAGGGGGACTGGCTACACCTTC. This codes for CASSHRGTGYTF.

The rearrangement joins TRBV10-2 to TRBJ2-6, with a possible D match to TRBD1 (6 bases). Germline V gene lookup returns CDR1 WSHSY and CDR2 SAAADI. V lost 2 bases to trimming and J lost 0 bases, with 17 bases between them. The CDR3 totals 19 residues. Written as DNA, the CDR3 is TGCGCCAGCAGTGAGAACCGCCGGGACACCCGCTCTGGGGCCAACGTCCTGACTTTC. Encoded protein: CASSENRRDTRSGANVLTF.

This chain links TRBV6-2 or TRBV6-3 with TRBJ2-7, with D perhaps matching TRBD1 (6 bases). Germline CDR1 MNHEY, CDR2 SVGEGT. V was pared by 2 bases and J by 5 bases, with 16 bases between. CDR3 length: 15 amino acids. The CDR3 DNA reads TGTGCCAGCAGTTACGAACGGGACATAAGGGACGAGCAGTACTTC. Protein product: CASSYERDIRDEQYF.

This sequence joins TRBV29-1 and TRBJ1-5, with D perhaps matching TRBD1 (5 bases). Trimming removed 4 bases at V and 2 bases at J, with 9 bases between. This CDR3 region has 13 residues. CDR1 is SQVTM and CDR2 is ANQGSEA in the germline V gene. The CDR3 sequence: CSVAAGGNQPQHF. In DNA, the CDR3 is TGCAGCGTTGCAGCGGGGGGCAATCAGCCCCAGCATTTT.